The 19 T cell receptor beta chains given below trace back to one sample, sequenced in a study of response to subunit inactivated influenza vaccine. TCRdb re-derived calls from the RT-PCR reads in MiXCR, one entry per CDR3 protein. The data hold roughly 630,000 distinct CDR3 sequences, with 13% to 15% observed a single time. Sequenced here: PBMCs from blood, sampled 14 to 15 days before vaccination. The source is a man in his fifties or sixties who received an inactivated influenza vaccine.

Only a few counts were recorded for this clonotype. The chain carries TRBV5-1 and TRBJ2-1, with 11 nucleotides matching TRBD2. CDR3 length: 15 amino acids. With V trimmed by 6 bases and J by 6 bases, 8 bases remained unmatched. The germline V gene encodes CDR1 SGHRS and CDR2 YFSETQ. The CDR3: CASTPGTSGSNEQFF. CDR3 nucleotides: TGCGCCAGCACCCCCGGGACTAGCGGCTCCAATGAGCAGTTCTTC.

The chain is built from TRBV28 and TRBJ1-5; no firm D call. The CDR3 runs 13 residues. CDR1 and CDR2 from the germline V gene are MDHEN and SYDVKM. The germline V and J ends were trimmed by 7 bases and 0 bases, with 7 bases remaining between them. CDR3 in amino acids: CASTWVSNQPQHF. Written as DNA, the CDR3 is TGTGCCAGCACGTGGGTTAGCAATCAGCCCCAGCATTTT.

The CDR3 bases are TGTGCCAGCAAACCGGACAGAAACAATGAGCAGTTCTTC. It codes for CASKPDRNNEQFF. The chain joins TRBV2 to TRBJ2-1; D is possibly TRBD1 (6 bases). V was pared by 7 bases and J by 5 bases, with 12 bases between. The CDR3 is 13 residues long. Germline V lookup: CDR1 SNHLY, CDR2 FYNNEI.

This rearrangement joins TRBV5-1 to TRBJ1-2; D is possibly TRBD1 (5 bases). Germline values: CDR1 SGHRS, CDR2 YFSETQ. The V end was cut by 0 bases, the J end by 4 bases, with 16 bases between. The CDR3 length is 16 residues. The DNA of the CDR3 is TGCGCCAGCAGCTTGGCCACGGCAGGGCGCGGCTATGGCTACACCTTC. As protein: CASSLATAGRGYGYTF.

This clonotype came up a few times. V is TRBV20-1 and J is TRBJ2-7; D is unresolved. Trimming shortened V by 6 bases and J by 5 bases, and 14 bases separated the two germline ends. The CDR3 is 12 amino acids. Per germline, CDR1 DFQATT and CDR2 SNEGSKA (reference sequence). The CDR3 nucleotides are TGCAGTGCGTGGGGTCGTACAGACGAGCAGTACTTC. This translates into CSAWGRTDEQYF.

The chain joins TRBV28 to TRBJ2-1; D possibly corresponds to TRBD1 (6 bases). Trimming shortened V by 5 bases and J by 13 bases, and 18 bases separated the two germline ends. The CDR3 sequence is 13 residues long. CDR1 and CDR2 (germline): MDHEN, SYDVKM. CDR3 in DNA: TGTGCCAGCAGTCTCAGGGGCCGCGGGTCACAGTTCTTC. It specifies CASSLRGRGSQFF.

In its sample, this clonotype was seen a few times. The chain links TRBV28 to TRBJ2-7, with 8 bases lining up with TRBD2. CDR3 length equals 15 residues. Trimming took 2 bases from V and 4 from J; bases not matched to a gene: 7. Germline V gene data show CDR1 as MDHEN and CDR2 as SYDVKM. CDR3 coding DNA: TGTGCCAGCAGTTTAAATTCGGGAGGGCGATACGAGCAGTACTTC. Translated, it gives CASSLNSGGRYEQYF. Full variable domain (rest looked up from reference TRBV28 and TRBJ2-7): DVKVTQSSRYLVKRTGEKVFLECVQDMDHENMFWYRQDPGLGLRLIYFSYDVKMKEKGDIPEGYSVSREKKERFSLILESASTNQTSMYLCASSLNSGGRYEQYFGPGTRLTVT.

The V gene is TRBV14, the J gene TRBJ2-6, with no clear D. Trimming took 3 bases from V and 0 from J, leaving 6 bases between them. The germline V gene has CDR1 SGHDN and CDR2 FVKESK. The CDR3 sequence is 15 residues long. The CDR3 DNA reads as TGTGCCAGCAGCCATTTGGGCTCTGGGGCCAACGTCCTGACTTTC. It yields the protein CASSHLGSGANVLTF.

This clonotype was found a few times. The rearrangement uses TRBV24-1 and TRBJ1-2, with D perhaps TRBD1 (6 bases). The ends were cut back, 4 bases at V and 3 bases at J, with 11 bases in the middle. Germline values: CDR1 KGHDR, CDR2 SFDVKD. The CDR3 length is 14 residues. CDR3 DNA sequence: TGTGCCACCAGTGAAAGAGGGGGGTACTATGGCTACACCTTC. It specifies CATSERGGYYGYTF.

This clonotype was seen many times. CDR3 DNA: TGTGCCAGCAGCTCCCTCAATCAGCCCCAGCATTTT. This encodes CASSSLNQPQHF. The chain uses TRBV7-9 and TRBJ1-5; D not resolved. CDR1 SEHNR and CDR2 FQNEAQ come from the germline V gene (reference sequence). This CDR3 has 12 amino acids. The germline V and J ends were trimmed by 4 bases and 3 bases, with 4 bases remaining between them.

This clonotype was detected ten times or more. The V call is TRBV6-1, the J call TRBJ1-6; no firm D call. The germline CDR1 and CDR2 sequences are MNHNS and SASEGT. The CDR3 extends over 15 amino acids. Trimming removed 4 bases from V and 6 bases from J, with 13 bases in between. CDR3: CASSATWTANSPLHF. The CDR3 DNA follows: TGTGCCAGCAGTGCCACGTGGACGGCTAATTCACCCCTCCACTTT.

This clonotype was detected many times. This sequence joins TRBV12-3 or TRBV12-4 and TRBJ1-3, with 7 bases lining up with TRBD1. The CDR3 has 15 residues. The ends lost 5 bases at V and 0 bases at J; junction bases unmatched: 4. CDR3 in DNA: TGTGCCAGCAGTCCCGGACAGGTCTCTGGAAACACCATATATTTT. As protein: CASSPGQVSGNTIYF.

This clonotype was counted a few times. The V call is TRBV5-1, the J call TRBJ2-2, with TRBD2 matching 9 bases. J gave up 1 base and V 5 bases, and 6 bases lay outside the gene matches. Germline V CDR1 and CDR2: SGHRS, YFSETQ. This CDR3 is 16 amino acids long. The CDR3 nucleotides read TGCGCCAGCAGTTACGCGGGAGGGCTGAACACCGGGGAGCTGTTTTTT. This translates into CASSYAGGLNTGELFF. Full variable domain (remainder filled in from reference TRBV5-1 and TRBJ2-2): KAGVTQTPRYLIKTRGQQVTLSCSPISGHRSVSWYQQTPGQGLQFLFEYFSETQRNKGNFPGRFSGRQFSNSRSEMNVSTLELGDSALYLCASSYAGGLNTGELFFGEGSRLTVL.

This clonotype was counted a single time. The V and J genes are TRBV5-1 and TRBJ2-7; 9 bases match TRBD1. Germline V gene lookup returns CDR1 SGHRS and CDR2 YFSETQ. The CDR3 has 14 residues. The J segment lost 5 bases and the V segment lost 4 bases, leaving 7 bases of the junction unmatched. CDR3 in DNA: TGCGCCAGCAGCGGTAGAACAGGGGGCAACGAGCAGTACTTC. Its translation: CASSGRTGGNEQYF.

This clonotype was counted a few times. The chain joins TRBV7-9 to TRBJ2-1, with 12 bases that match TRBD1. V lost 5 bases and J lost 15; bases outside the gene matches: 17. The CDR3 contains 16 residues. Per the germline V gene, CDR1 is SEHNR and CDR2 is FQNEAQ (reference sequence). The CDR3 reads CASSPGLGQGAFTRFF. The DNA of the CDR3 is TGTGCCAGCAGCCCAGGACTGGGACAGGGGGCCTTTACTCGGTTCTTC.

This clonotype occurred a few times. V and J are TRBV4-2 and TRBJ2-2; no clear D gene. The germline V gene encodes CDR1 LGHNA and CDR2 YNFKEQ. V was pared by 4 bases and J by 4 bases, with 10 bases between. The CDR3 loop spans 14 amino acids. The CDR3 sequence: CASSPGVSTGELFF. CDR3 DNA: TGTGCCAGCAGCCCCGGTGTGAGCACCGGGGAGCTGTTTTTT.

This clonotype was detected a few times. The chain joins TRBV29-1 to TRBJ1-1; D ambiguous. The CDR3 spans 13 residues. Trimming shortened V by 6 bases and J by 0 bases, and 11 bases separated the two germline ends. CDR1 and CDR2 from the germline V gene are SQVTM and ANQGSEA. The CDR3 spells CSVLTSVNTEAFF. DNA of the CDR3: TGCAGCGTCCTAACATCAGTGAACACTGAAGCTTTCTTT.

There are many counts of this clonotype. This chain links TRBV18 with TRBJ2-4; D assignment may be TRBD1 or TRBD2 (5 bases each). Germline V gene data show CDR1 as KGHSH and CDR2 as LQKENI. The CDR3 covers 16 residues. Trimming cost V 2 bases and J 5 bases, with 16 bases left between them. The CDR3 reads CASSPRSSLGENIQYF. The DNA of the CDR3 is TGTGCCAGCTCACCAAGGTCGTCTCTGGGGGAAAACATTCAGTACTTC.

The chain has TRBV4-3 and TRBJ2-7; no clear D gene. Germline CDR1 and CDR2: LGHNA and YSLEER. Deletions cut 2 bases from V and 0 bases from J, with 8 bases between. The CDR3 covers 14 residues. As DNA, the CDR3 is TGCGCCAGCAGCCAACTGGAGACCTCCTACGAGCAGTACTTC. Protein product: CASSQLETSYEQYF.